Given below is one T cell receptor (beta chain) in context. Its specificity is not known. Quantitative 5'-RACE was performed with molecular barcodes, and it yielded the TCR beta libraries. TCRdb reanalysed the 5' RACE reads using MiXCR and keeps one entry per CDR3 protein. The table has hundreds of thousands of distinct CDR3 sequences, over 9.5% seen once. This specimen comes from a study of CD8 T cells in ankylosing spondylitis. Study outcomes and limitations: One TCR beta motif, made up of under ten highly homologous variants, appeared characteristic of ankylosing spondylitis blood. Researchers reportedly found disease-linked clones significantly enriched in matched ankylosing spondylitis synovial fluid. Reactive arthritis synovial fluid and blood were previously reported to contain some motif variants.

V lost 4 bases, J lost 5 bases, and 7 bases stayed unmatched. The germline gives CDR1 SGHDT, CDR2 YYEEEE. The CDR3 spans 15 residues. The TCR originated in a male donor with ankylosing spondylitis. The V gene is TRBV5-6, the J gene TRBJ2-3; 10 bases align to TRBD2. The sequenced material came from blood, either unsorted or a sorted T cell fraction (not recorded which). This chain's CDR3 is CASSRESGGVDTQYF. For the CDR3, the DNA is TGTGCCAGCAGCCGCGAAAGCGGGGGGGTAGATACGCAGTATTTT.